These 16 T cell receptor beta chains originate from one sample sequenced in a study of blood T cell repertoires in COVID-19. Sequencing was performed with immunoSEQ multiplex PCR; in TCRdb, only in-frame clones are kept and a portion is missing. The repertoire consists of approximately 260,000 clones, with 70% to 90% occurring once and the leading ten covering around 1.2%. Sequenced: PBMCs or T cells enriched from blood (not recorded which). Receptors were obtained from a woman in her forties with acute COVID-19.

V is TRBV6-4 and J is TRBJ2-1; 8 bases line up with TRBD2. V trimming: 5 bases; J trimming: 8 bases; junction bases outside the gene matches: 11. There are 15 residues in the CDR3. Germline V gene lookup returns CDR1 MRHNA and CDR2 SNTAGT. CDR3 loop: CASSTEAGAVDEQFF. The CDR3 DNA sequence: TGTGCCAGCAGTACCGAAGCGGGAGCGGTCGATGAGCAGTTCTTC.

This chain connects TRBV28 to TRBJ2-7; D perhaps matches TRBD2 (6 bases). Germline CDR1 reads MDHEN; CDR2 reads SYDVKM. The CDR3 covers 17 residues. The V and J ends lost 3 bases and 0 bases respectively, with 18 bases between them. The CDR3 sequence: CASSLWSLAQSSYEQYF. DNA for the CDR3: TGTGCCAGCAGTTTGTGGTCTCTAGCGCAAAGCTCCTACGAGCAGTACTTC.

The DNA for the CDR3 is TGCGCCAGCAGCCAAGTTCAAGCGGGAGAGATCTATGAGCAGTTCTTC. It specifies CASSQVQAGEIYEQFF. The V call is TRBV4-3, the J call TRBJ2-1; TRBD2 agrees at 8 bases. V lost 1 base and J lost 8; bases outside the gene matches: 10. This CDR3 spans 16 amino acids. Germline V gives CDR1 LGHNA, CDR2 YSLEER.

The rearrangement links TRBV28 to TRBJ1-4; TRBD1 agrees at 7 bases. Germline V CDR1 and CDR2: MDHEN, SYDVKM. The CDR3 covers 15 residues. Trimming removed 3 bases from V and 5 bases from J; junction bases left unmatched: 6. The CDR3 sequence: CASSLNQGGNEKLFF. CDR3 sequence (DNA): TGTGCCAGCAGTTTGAACCAGGGGGGAAATGAAAAACTGTTTTTT.

This CDR3 is CASSPTGYDEKLFF. The DNA for the CDR3 is TGTGCCAGCAGCCCGACAGGGTACGATGAAAAACTGTTTTTT. This sequence joins TRBV3-1 (or the pseudogene TRBV3-2) and TRBJ1-4; 7 bases match TRBD1. After removal of 4 bases from V and 6 bases from J, the junction contained 5 bases not matched to a gene. The CDR3 has 14 residues. CDR1 and CDR2 (germline): LGHDT, YNNKEL (reference sequence).

The genes are TRBV24-1 and TRBJ1-5; TRBD1 agrees at 9 bases. The CDR3 totals 17 residues. Germline-derived CDR1 and CDR2 are KGHDR and SFDVKD. The J segment lost 1 base and the V segment lost 2 bases, leaving 5 bases of the junction unmatched. The CDR3 DNA sequence: TGTGCCACCAGTGATTCAGGTGACAGGGGGAGCAATCAGCCCCAGCATTTT. It yields the protein CATSDSGDRGSNQPQHF.

The genes are TRBV19 and TRBJ2-2; 7 nucleotides match TRBD2. The germline V gene encodes CDR1 LNHDA and CDR2 SQIVND (reference sequence). The CDR3 is 16 amino acids. The junction had 13 bases not matched to a gene; V was cut back by 7 bases and J by 5 bases. The DNA of the CDR3 is TGTGCCAGTACCCAATGGGGAGGGCGAGGGACCGGGGAGCTGTTTTTT. The encoded protein is CASTQWGGRGTGELFF. The full variable domain, with the rest looked up from reference TRBV19 and TRBJ2-2, is DGGITQSPKYLFRKEGQNVTLSCEQNLNHDAMYWYRQDPGQGLRLIYYSQIVNDFQKGDIAEGYSVSREKKESFPLTVTSAQKNPTAFYLCASTQWGGRGTGELFFGEGSRLTVL.

This clone was counted a few times. The chain combines TRBV28 with TRBJ2-7; possible D gene TRBD2, 6 bases. CDR3 length: 19 residues. Trimming cost V 5 bases and J 2 bases, with 28 bases left between them. Germline V CDR1 and CDR2: MDHEN, SYDVKM. CDR3 bases: TGTGCCAGCAGTCAACTGCGTTGGGGAGTAGCGGATAGAACCTACGAGCAGTACTTC. Translated, it gives CASSQLRWGVADRTYEQYF.

The V and J genes are TRBV28 and TRBJ1-1, with D possibly TRBD1 on 5 matching bases. The length of the CDR3 is 14 residues. V was shortened by 5 bases and J by 0 bases, with 10 bases between the two germline ends. Germline-derived CDR1 and CDR2 are MDHEN and SYDVKM. In DNA form, the CDR3 reads TGTGCCAGCAGTCCCCCGACAGTGAACACTGAAGCTTTCTTT. Translation gives CASSPPTVNTEAFF.

The chain joins TRBV4-1 to TRBJ1-4, with TRBD1 matching 9 bases. Losses at the gene ends were 0 bases for V and 6 bases for J; bases not matched to a gene: 2. The germline gives CDR1 MGHRA, CDR2 YSYEKL. CDR3 size: 15 residues. CDR3 sequence (DNA): TGCGCCAGCAGCCAAGAACAGGGGGCTTATGAAAAACTGTTTTTT. Its protein is CASSQEQGAYEKLFF.

V is TRBV2 and J is TRBJ2-1, with 10 positions matching TRBD2. The CDR3 length is 17 residues. The V gene's germline CDR1 is SNHLY and CDR2 FYNNEI. The J segment lost 10 bases and the V segment lost 1 base, leaving 13 bases of the junction unmatched. The CDR3 nucleotides are TGTGCCAGCAGTGAAGTCACGGGACTAGCGCGGCTTGGGGAGCAGTTCTTC. This translates into CASSEVTGLARLGEQFF.

The chain combines TRBV27 with TRBJ2-1; D perhaps matches TRBD1 (6 bases). V lost 4 bases to trimming and J lost 5 bases, with 18 bases between them. CDR1 and CDR2 from the germline V gene are MNHEY and SMNVEV (reference sequence). The CDR3 length is 16 residues. CDR3 protein: CASSSYGVWTDNEQFF. DNA for the CDR3: TGTGCCAGCAGTTCTTACGGTGTTTGGACAGACAATGAGCAGTTCTTC.

The chain joins TRBV30 to TRBJ2-6; D is perhaps TRBD2 (6 bases). Trimming took off 8 bases at V and 4 bases at J, with 30 bases between the two ends. This CDR3 has 19 residues. Germline V gene data show CDR1 as GTSNPN and CDR2 as SVGIG (reference sequence). This CDR3 is CALAWGGGVLRSGANVLTF. As DNA, the CDR3 is TGTGCCCTGGCCTGGGGTGGCGGGGTCCTCCGATCAGGGGCCAACGTCCTGACTTTC.

This rearrangement joins TRBV5-1 to TRBJ2-1, with 9 bases aligning to TRBD1. V lost 4 bases to trimming and J lost 3 bases; unmatched junction nucleotides: 11. CDR3 size: 17 residues. The germline V gene encodes CDR1 SGHRS and CDR2 YFSETQ. The CDR3 protein is CASSPEAPGQGYNEQFF. Written as DNA, the CDR3 is TGCGCCAGCAGCCCTGAAGCTCCGGGACAGGGCTACAATGAGCAGTTCTTC.

This rearrangement joins TRBV10-3 to TRBJ1-2; D ambiguous. Germline loops: CDR1 ENHRY, CDR2 SYGVKD. The CDR3 is 15 residues long. V lost 2 bases and J 7 bases, leaving 17 bases between the germline ends. In DNA form, the CDR3 reads TGTGCCATCAGTGAGGTGAGAGACACCCCTTCTGGCTACACCTTC. The encoded protein is CAISEVRDTPSGYTF.

The rearrangement uses TRBV7-9 and TRBJ1-5; no firm D call. V dropped 1 base and J dropped 0 bases, with 7 bases sitting between them. This CDR3 is built from 15 residues. Germline-derived CDR1 and CDR2 are SEHNR and FQNEAQ (reference sequence). CDR3: CASSLGGLSNQPQHF. For the CDR3, the DNA is TGTGCCAGCAGCTTAGGAGGACTTAGCAATCAGCCCCAGCATTTT.